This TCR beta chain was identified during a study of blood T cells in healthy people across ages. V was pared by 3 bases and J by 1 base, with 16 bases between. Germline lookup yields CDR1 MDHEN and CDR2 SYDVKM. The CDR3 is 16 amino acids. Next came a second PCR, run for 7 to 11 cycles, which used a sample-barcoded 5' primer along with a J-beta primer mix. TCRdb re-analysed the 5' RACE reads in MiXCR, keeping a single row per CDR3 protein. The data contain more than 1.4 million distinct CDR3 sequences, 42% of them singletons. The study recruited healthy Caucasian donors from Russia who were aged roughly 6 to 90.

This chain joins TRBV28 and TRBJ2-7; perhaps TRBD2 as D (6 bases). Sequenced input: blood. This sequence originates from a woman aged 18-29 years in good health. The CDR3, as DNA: TGTGCCAGCAGTTTGTTTAGCGGAGATTATTCCTACGAGCAGTACTTC. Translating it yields CASSLFSGDYSYEQYF. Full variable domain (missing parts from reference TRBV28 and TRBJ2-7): DVKVTQSSRYLVKRTGEKVFLECVQDMDHENMFWYRQDPGLGLRLIYFSYDVKMKEKGDIPEGYSVSREKKERFSLILESASTNQTSMYLCASSLFSGDYSYEQYFGPGTRLTVT.